Given below is one T cell receptor (beta chain) in context. As yet, its antigen is unknown. These data originate in a study of response to subunit inactivated influenza vaccine. Study conclusions and caveats: The authors suggested that few new T cells are recruited per seasonal influenza vaccination.

Each CDR3 protein is one row after TCRdb ran MiXCR on the RT-PCR reads. Among about 500,000 distinct CDR3 sequences listed, more than 15% were seen once. V lost 6 bases, J lost 2 bases, and 13 bases lay in between. Germline lookup yields CDR1 SGHAT and CDR2 FQNNGV. The CDR3 is 14 amino acids. J is TRBJ2-5 and V is TRBV11-2; tentatively, D is TRBD1 (5 bases). This TCR was recovered from a man between 45 and 75 years old who received an inactivated influenza vaccine. The starting material was CD4+ T cells sorted from PBMCs, obtained roughly 24 months after vaccination. CDR3 loop: CASSWTIVQETQYF. CDR3 in DNA: TGTGCCAGCAGTTGGACAATCGTACAAGAGACCCAGTACTTC.